This section outlines one T cell receptor beta chain sequence together with its context. Between the trimmed V and J ends, which lost 3 bases and 4 bases, there was a span of 7 bases. The CDR3 is 14 amino acids. In germline, CDR1 is LGHDT, CDR2 YNNKEL (reference sequence). The source of the sample is a study of blood T cell repertoires in COVID-19. The overall study: Some COVID-19 samples were acute and others convalescent; all came from the United States, Italy and Spain. Sample material is recorded as cDNA or gDNA derived from T cells, B-cell-depleted T cells, or PBMCs.

Source study methods: Reference gene primers were amplified, and this amplification served to estimate nucleated cell counts. Produced via immunoSEQ multiplex PCR; TCRdb's table is partial and in-frame only. Clonal size and the V and J genes are those of that table, whereas D and trimming came from the DNA. The repertoire consists of 70,000 or so clones, with about nine tenths occurring once and the leading ten covering roughly 28%. The sequencing input was peripheral blood. The TCR sequence derives from a woman at least 80 years old with active or convalescent COVID-19. The rearrangement joins TRBV3-1 (or the pseudogene TRBV3-2) to TRBJ1-6; weak D call: TRBD1 (6 bases). CDR3 residues: CASSHDRYNSPLHF. The CDR3 nucleotides read TGTGCCAGCAGCCATGACAGGTATAATTCACCCCTCCACTTT.